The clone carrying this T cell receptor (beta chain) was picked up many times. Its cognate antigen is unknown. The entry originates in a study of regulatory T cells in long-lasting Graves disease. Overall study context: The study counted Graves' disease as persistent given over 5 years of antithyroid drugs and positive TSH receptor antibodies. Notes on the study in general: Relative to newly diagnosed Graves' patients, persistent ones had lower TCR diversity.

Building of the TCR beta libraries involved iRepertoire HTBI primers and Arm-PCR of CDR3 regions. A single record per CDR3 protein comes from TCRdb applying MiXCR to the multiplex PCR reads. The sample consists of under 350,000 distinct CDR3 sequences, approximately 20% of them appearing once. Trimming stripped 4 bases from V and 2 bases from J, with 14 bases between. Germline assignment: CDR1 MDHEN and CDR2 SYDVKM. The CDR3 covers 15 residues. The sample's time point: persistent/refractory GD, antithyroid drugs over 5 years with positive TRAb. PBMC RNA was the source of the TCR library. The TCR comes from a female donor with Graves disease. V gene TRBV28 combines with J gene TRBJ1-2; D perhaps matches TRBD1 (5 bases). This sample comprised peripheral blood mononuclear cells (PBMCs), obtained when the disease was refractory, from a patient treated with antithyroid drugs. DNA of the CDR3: TGTGCCAGCAGTTCCGGGCCGACAGACAACTATGGCTACACCTTC. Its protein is CASSSGPTDNYGYTF.